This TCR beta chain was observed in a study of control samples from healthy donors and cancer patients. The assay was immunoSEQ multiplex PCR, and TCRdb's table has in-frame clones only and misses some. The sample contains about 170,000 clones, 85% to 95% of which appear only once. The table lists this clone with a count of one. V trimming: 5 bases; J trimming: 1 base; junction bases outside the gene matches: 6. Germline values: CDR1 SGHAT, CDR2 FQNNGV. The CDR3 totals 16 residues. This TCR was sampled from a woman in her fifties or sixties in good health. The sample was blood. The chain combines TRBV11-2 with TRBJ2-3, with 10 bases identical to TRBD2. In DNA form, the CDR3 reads TGTGCCAGCAGCCTCGGGACTAGCGTTGGCACAGATACGCAGTATTTT. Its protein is CASSLGTSVGTDTQYF.